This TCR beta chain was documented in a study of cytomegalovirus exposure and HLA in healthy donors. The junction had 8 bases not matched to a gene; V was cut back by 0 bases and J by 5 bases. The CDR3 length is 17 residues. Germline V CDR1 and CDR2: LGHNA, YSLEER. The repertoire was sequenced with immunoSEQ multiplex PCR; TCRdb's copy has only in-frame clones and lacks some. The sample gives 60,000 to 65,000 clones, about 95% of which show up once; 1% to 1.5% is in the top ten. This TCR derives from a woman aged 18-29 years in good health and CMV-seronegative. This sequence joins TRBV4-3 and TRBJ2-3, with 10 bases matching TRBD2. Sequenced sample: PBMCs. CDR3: CASSQDLLAGAVDTQYF. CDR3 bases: TGCGCCAGCAGCCAAGATCTGCTAGCGGGGGCTGTAGATACGCAGTATTTT.